This TCR beta chain is drawn from a study of shared clonotypes between healthy human individuals. As handled by the study authors: Junction-only immunoSEQ data arrived without quality scores, meaning filtering differed. The repertoire was sequenced with immunoSEQ multiplex PCR; TCRdb's copy has only in-frame clones and lacks some. The V and J calls and clone size come from that table; D and trimming were worked out from the DNA. This table has 2 million to 2.5 million clones, 85% to 95% appearing once. Trimming took 5 bases from V and 1 from J; bases not matched to a gene: 8. The germline CDR1 and CDR2 sequences are SGHNT and YYREEE (reference sequence). There are 15 residues in the CDR3.

The source material was naive CD4+ T cells from PBMCs. Subset in this sample: CD45RA+ positively selected. The chain employs TRBV5-4 and TRBJ2-7, with 8 positions matching TRBD2. This clonotype was obtained from a man in his late teens or twenties in good health. Some clones in this sample may be carry-over from other donors' samples. This chain's CDR3 is CASRKRGLGSYEQYF. In DNA, the CDR3 is TGTGCCAGCAGGAAACGGGGACTAGGATCCTACGAGCAGTACTTC.